This T cell receptor (beta chain) was recorded in a study of vaccination and CD4 T cells after COVID-19. Study background: From HCoV-229E, HCoV-OC43, HCoV-NL63 and SARS-CoV-2, overlapping spike peptides were used to stimulate the cells.

By sample fraction, this clonotype is large. Its target is not known. Sequencing of the DNA from cultured CD4+ T cells was carried out with the Oncomine TCR Beta short-read assay. TCRdb fed the PCR reads into MiXCR, producing one record per CDR3 protein. The table shows about 3,400 distinct CDR3 sequences, with around a sixth occurring only once. Germline CDR1 reads SGHNT; CDR2 reads YYREEE (reference sequence). Trimming pared 1 base from V and 6 bases from J, leaving 14 bases between. The CDR3 sequence is 15 residues long. The study's findings and limits: Sampling was limited to relatively few convalescent patients, with no early post-infection timepoints studied.

Treatment denoted: roughly ten-day PBMC culture with coronavirus spike peptide pools or control peptides (ViraFEST assay). This sequence joins TRBV5-4 and TRBJ1-5; D perhaps matches TRBD1 (5 bases). The sequencing sample was made of CD4+ T cells from blood, cultured in vitro. This TCR derives from a human donor who had recovered from COVID-19. The CDR3 region has the DNA TGTGCCAGCAGCTTGTTTTGGGGGGGATTTCAGCCCCAGCATTTT. Protein sequence: CASSLFWGGFQPQHF.